This T cell receptor (beta chain) comes out of a study of OX40 agonist ivuxolimab in advanced cancers. Study-wide context: The costimulatory receptor OX40 (CD134) was targeted by ivuxolimab, a fully human IgG2 agonistic monoclonal antibody. A male proportion of 70% to 90% and a mean age of approximately 61 years, ranging from roughly 23 to 79, were recorded for the dose-escalation cohort. Prior anti-PD-1, anti-PD-L1 or anti-CTLA-4 therapy was permitted, and approximately 42% of dose-escalation patients had received checkpoint inhibitors. Three dose-escalation patients achieved partial responses, one with hepatocellular carcinoma and two with cutaneous melanoma. Intravenous ivuxolimab was administered to patients every 2 weeks at six dose levels: 0.01, 0.1, 0.3, 1.5, 3 and 10 mg/kg. Of the approximately 50 dose-escalation patients, hepatocellular carcinoma was present in about 19, melanoma in approximately 15, renal cell carcinoma in 9 and head and neck cancer in 9. Peripheral TCRbeta sequencing was intended to test whether TCR sequence diversity was altered and clonal T-cell expansion was caused by ivuxolimab. The monotherapy dose-escalation portion (N ≈ 52 patients) of the phase I ivuxolimab trial is reported in the paper.

Genomic DNA was isolated from the sorted cells so that the TCRbeta CDR3 region could be sequenced. The immunoSEQ Assay was used for sequencing of TCRbeta CDR3 regions. TCRdb's version of the immuneACCESS table is confined to in-frame rearrangements and falls short of the full clone set. An unresolved V gene accounts for under half of the shortfall where checked; the remainder is of unknown origin. The sample table shows tens of thousands of clones, and approximately 80% are seen once. The top ten clonotypes cover roughly 15% of the sample. On the study overall, not on this receptor specifically: After ivuxolimab, expanded clones were on average more numerous among CD8+ T cells than among CD4+ T cells. Partial responders in the 0.1-3.0 mg/kg groups had among the lowest normalized peripheral clonal expansion, especially among CD8+ T cells. The antigen specificity of the clonally expanded peripheral T cells was not determined. Clonal expansion of both CD4+ and CD8+ blood T cells was observed from baseline to week 6 at doses 0.1 to 3.0 mg/kg. Low levels of normalized T-cell clonal expansion were also seen in some nonresponding patients.

The trial excluded patients who had a history of autoimmune disease or who were on systemic immunosuppression. In every dose cohort, peripheral blood was drawn for TCR sequencing at baseline, cycle 4 day 1, and cycle 7 day 1. Samples came from an open-label, multicenter, first-in-human phase I dose-escalation trial of ivuxolimab. Adults with locally advanced or metastatic head and neck squamous cell, hepatocellular, melanoma or renal cell carcinoma were enrolled in the trial. Before TCR sequencing, CD4+ and CD8+ T cells were separately sorted from peripheral blood. The CDR3 spans 17 residues, from the cysteine through the phenylalanine. Only the CDR3 region is kept as DNA, spanning 51 bases read in frame from base 1. V drops 5 bases and J drops 5 bases, leaving 23 bases in between. CDR1 MDHEN and CDR2 SYDVKM were looked up in the germline V gene. Note on this clone: Its cognate antigen has yet to be identified. Nothing much larger sits one base from this clone, and base qualities are not available.

The clonotype comes from an adult with an advanced solid tumor such as melanoma, head and neck, liver or kidney cancer. This sequence uses TRBV28 and TRBJ2-3; the D gene is tentatively TRBD1 or TRBD2, each matching 5 bases. The sequenced sample was CD4+ or CD8+ T cells sorted from blood, obtained in a trial of the OX40 agonist ivuxolimab. The CDR3 here reads CASSLGTEGLRGDTQYF. In nucleotides, the sequence is TGTGCCAGCAGTCTCGGGACCGAAGGCCTGAGGGGAGATACGCAGTATTTT.